This TCR beta chain was profiled in a study of blood T cell repertoires in COVID-19. Overall study: Samples came from the United States, Italy and Spain, spanning acute and convalescent COVID-19. From T cells, B-cell-depleted T cells, or PBMCs came the material, which was cDNA or gDNA.

This clone appeared a single time. Germline lookup yields CDR1 MNHEY and CDR2 SVGAGI. This CDR3 has 15 amino acids. V shed 5 bases and J 4 bases; nucleotides not matched to a gene: 5. Per the study methods: Estimated nucleated cell counts came from reference gene primer amplification. The method was immunoSEQ multiplex PCR; TCRdb's version includes in-frame clones alone and lacks a portion of them. V, J and clone size are taken as reported in that table, and D and trimming were inferred from the DNA itself. The data contain about 50,000 clones, about 82% of them singletons. Specimen: peripheral blood. The rearrangement uses TRBV6-5 and TRBJ2-1; 10 nucleotides line up with TRBD2. The receptor was isolated from a woman in her fifties or sixties with acute or convalescent COVID-19. In nucleotides, the CDR3 is TGTGCCAGCAGTCCTACTAGCGGGGAATACAATGAGCAGTTCTTC. This translates into CASSPTSGEYNEQFF.